These 20 T cell receptor beta chains share one sample of origin, sequenced in a study of Ad26.COV2.S vaccination and SARS-CoV-2 variants. The method was immunoSEQ multiplex PCR; TCRdb's version includes in-frame clones alone and lacks a portion of them. Of about 320,000 clones listed, around four fifths were seen once; the top ten hold 2% to 2.5%. The treatment is: about 20 received Ad26.COV2.S at low or high dose, single or two shots; about 5 received placebo; per-sample allocation not given. All samples were drawn on day 63, counting from the first vaccine or placebo injection. The sequencing here drew on peripheral blood, taken in a trial of Ad26.COV2.S vaccine versus placebo. The receptors here all came from a person between 18 and 60 years old who received the Ad26.COV2.S COVID-19 vaccine or a placebo.

The chain carries TRBV4-1 and TRBJ1-4, with TRBD1 as a possible D gene (5 bases). The germline CDR1 and CDR2 sequences are MGHRA and YSYEKL. Trimming removed 0 bases from V and 0 bases from J, with 17 bases in between. There are 19 residues in the CDR3. The CDR3 loop is CASSQDRDAPGPTNEKLFF. The CDR3 DNA follows: TGCGCCAGCAGCCAAGATCGTGATGCCCCGGGGCCAACTAATGAAAAACTGTTTTTT.

The rearrangement uses TRBV5-4 and TRBJ2-1, with D perhaps TRBD2 (5 bases). There are 14 residues in the CDR3. The V and J ends lost 1 base and 0 bases respectively, with 5 bases between them. CDR1 is SGHNT and CDR2 is YYREEE in the germline V gene (reference sequence). The CDR3 DNA follows: TGTGCCAGCAGCTTGCGGGACTCCTACAATGAGCAGTTCTTC. Protein sequence: CASSLRDSYNEQFF. The whole variable domain, filled in from reference TRBV5-4 and TRBJ2-1, reads ETGVTQSPTHLIKTRGQQVTLRCSSQSGHNTVSWYQQALGQGPQFIFQYYREEENGRGNFPPRFSGLQFPNYSSELNVNALELDDSALYLCASSLRDSYNEQFFGPGTRLTVL.

The chain uses TRBV7-2 and TRBJ1-1; 7 nucleotides match TRBD1. The V gene's germline CDR1 is SGHTA and CDR2 FQGNSA. This CDR3 has 12 residues. V lost 2 bases to trimming and J lost 11 bases; unmatched junction nucleotides: 5. In DNA, the CDR3 is TGTGCCAGCAGCTTAAACAGGGGCAGGGCTTTCTTT. Translated: CASSLNRGRAFF.

The genes are TRBV9 and TRBJ1-6, with TRBD1 identical over 10 bases. Germline CDR1 and CDR2: SGDLS and YYNGEE. V lost 3 bases and J lost 2; bases outside the gene matches: 5. The length of the CDR3 is 17 residues. CDR3 loop: CASSGRQGATYNSPLHF. The CDR3 DNA reads TGTGCCAGCAGCGGGAGACAGGGGGCCACCTATAATTCACCCCTCCACTTT.

The rearrangement uses TRBV6-1 and TRBJ2-7; 8 nucleotides line up with TRBD1. CDR1 MNHNS and CDR2 SASEGT come from the germline V gene. The CDR3 is 15 residues long. Trimming at V came to 2 bases and at J to 9 bases, leaving 12 bases not matched to a gene. The CDR3 nucleotides read TGTGCCAGCAGTGAATATGGACAGGGAATCAGGGGGCAGTACTTC. Residues: CASSEYGQGIRGQYF.

The gene calls are TRBV27 and TRBJ1-6; maybe TRBD1 (5 bases). Trimming pared 3 bases from V and 4 bases from J, leaving 7 bases between. The germline V gene has CDR1 MNHEY and CDR2 SMNVEV (reference sequence). The CDR3 contains 14 residues. The chain's CDR3 is CASSFRDYNSPLHF. The CDR3 DNA reads TGTGCCAGCAGTTTCAGGGATTATAATTCACCCCTCCACTTT.

This clone occurred once. The chain couples TRBV7-8 to TRBJ2-1; D could derive from TRBD1 or TRBD2 (7 bases each). This CDR3 has 16 amino acids. V shed 2 bases and J shed 7 bases, with 18 bases lying between them. Germline-derived CDR1 and CDR2 are SGHVS and FQNEAQ. The CDR3 is CASSLIQGGTGNEQFF. In DNA, the CDR3 is TGTGCCAGCAGCTTAATTCAGGGGGGGACGGGTAATGAGCAGTTCTTC.

This chain joins TRBV28 and TRBJ2-7; maybe TRBD2 (6 bases). The CDR3 spans 16 residues. The V end was cut by 4 bases, the J end by 1 base, with 17 bases between. Germline V gives CDR1 MDHEN, CDR2 SYDVKM. The chain's CDR3 is CASSSSRDFTSYEQYF. Here the CDR3 DNA reads TGTGCCAGCAGTTCGTCCCGGGACTTTACTTCCTACGAGCAGTACTTC.

J is TRBJ2-6 and V is TRBV19; 7 nucleotides match TRBD2. This CDR3 comprises 15 residues. CDR1 and CDR2 from the germline V gene are LNHDA and SQIVND (reference sequence). V lost 8 bases, J lost 0 bases, and 4 bases stayed unmatched. DNA for the CDR3: TGTGCCAGTCGCGGGGGAAGCTCTGGGGCCAACGTCCTGACTTTC. Protein product: CASRGGSSGANVLTF.

Concerning this clone: This specimen includes other DNA sequences encoding the same CDR3. The chain carries TRBV11-3 and TRBJ1-3; D gene ambiguous. V was pared by 1 base and J by 0 bases, with 7 bases between. This CDR3 has 15 residues. The germline V gene has CDR1 SGHNT and CDR2 YENEEA. DNA for the CDR3: TGTGCCAGCAGCTTAGTCGGAGACTCTGGAAACACCATATATTTT. It specifies CASSLVGDSGNTIYF.

The count of this clone is one. The chain has TRBV6-5 and TRBJ2-7; no reliable D call. V was pared by 2 bases and J by 4 bases, with 12 bases between. Per germline, CDR1 MNHEY and CDR2 SVGAGI. The CDR3 loop spans 14 amino acids. CDR3 loop: CASSYGVGRYEQYF. The CDR3 DNA sequence: TGTGCCAGCAGTTACGGGGTAGGGCGGTACGAGCAGTACTTC.

The chain carries TRBV7-2 and TRBJ2-7; 12 nucleotides agree with TRBD1. This CDR3 is built from 14 residues. V lost 4 bases to trimming and J lost 5 bases; unmatched junction nucleotides: 3. Germline V gene lookup returns CDR1 SGHTA and CDR2 FQGNSA. As DNA, the CDR3 is TGTGCCAGCAGCTGGGACAGGGGGCTAGACGAGCAGTACTTC. Protein: CASSWDRGLDEQYF.

This clone was observed a handful of times. The chain combines TRBV19 with TRBJ1-4, with a tentative D call TRBD1 (6 bases). Between the trimmed V and J ends, which lost 6 bases and 3 bases, there was a span of 11 bases. Germline CDR1 reads LNHDA; CDR2 reads SQIVND (reference sequence). CDR3 length equals 14 residues. As DNA, the CDR3 is TGTGCCAGTAGGGACAGTTCGCCTAATGAAAAACTGTTTTTT. Encoded protein: CASRDSSPNEKLFF.

The chain combines TRBV5-1 with TRBJ2-3, with D possibly TRBD2 on 6 matching bases. Trimming took off 1 base at V and 4 bases at J, with 10 bases between the two ends. Germline CDR1 SGHRS, CDR2 YFSETQ. CDR3 length: 14 amino acids. CDR3 sequence (DNA): TGCGCCAGCAGCTTGTGGGGGACTCCAGATACGCAGTATTTT. Its protein product is CASSLWGTPDTQYF.

The CDR3 region has the DNA TGTGCCAGCAGGGGGGTAATTAATTCACCCCTCCACTTT. Translation: CASRGVINSPLHF. The rearrangement uses TRBV7-2 and TRBJ1-6, with a possible D match to TRBD1 (5 bases). V shed 6 bases and J shed 6 bases, with 9 bases lying between them. This CDR3 spans 13 amino acids. Germline CDR1 is SGHTA and CDR2 is FQGNSA.

The CDR3 here is CASSPRDRRSYEQYF. In DNA, the CDR3 is TGTGCCAGCAGCCCCAGGGACAGGCGTTCCTACGAGCAGTACTTC. This chain connects TRBV11-3 to TRBJ2-7, with 8 nucleotides matching TRBD1. The CDR3 contains 15 residues. J lost 1 base, V lost 5 bases, and 7 bases had no gene match. CDR1 and CDR2 (germline): SGHNT, YENEEA.

The CDR3 nucleotides read TGTGCCAGCAGCCCCGATATTGCGTCTGGGGCCAACGTCCTGACTTTC. It translates to CASSPDIASGANVLTF. The chain is built from TRBV28 and TRBJ2-6; no firm D call. The CDR3 sequence is 16 residues long. CDR1 MDHEN and CDR2 SYDVKM come from the germline V gene. Trimming left V 6 bases short and J 1 base short, with 13 bases between.

The chain couples TRBV19 to TRBJ2-6, with D possibly called TRBD1 or TRBD2 (5 bases each). Germline assignment: CDR1 LNHDA and CDR2 SQIVND (reference sequence). This CDR3 is built from 17 residues. V lost 10 bases and J 1 base, leaving 20 bases between the germline ends. CDR3 in amino acids: CATQPGPGKSGANVLTF. In nucleotides, the CDR3 is TGTGCCACTCAACCGGGGCCAGGGAAATCTGGGGCCAACGTCCTGACTTTC.

The chain combines TRBV27 with TRBJ2-7; D not resolved. Looked up from germline, CDR1 is MNHEY and CDR2 is SMNVEV (reference sequence). The CDR3 contains 12 residues. V shed 7 bases and J shed 2 bases, with 9 bases lying between them. Written as DNA, the CDR3 is TGTGCCAGCAAGGGCCTACCCTACGAGCAGTACTTC. Amino acid sequence: CASKGLPYEQYF.

V and J are TRBV6-5 and TRBJ2-7; no firm D call. The V gene lost 5 bases and the J gene lost 0 bases, with 5 bases spanning the gap. Germline V gene lookup returns CDR1 MNHEY and CDR2 SVGAGI. CDR3 length equals 12 residues. CDR3: CASSQISYEQYF. The CDR3 nucleotides read TGTGCCAGCAGTCAGATCTCCTACGAGCAGTACTTC.